These 25 T cell receptor beta chains share one sample of origin, sequenced in a study of CD8 T cells in Susac syndrome. Random hexamers were used to reverse transcribe roughly 0.45 to 1 ug of RNA. TCRdb reprocessed the immunoSEQ multiplex PCR reads with MiXCR, giving one entry per CDR3 protein. The data contain about 180,000 distinct CDR3 sequences, nearly 97% of them seen just once; the ten biggest clones take up 0.093%. Sequencing used CD4+ T cells from PBMCs. The receptors were gathered from a human donor with multiple sclerosis.

The chain joins TRBV30 to TRBJ1-5; TRBD1 aligns across 8 bases. Looked up from germline, CDR1 is GTSNPN and CDR2 is SVGIG (reference sequence). CDR3 length equals 14 residues. The V and J ends lost 3 bases and 6 bases, in that order; junction bases with no gene match: 7. CDR3: CAWSAGQGLQPQHF. CDR3 coding DNA: TGTGCCTGGAGCGCAGGACAGGGCCTTCAGCCCCAGCATTTT.

The chain has TRBV5-1 and TRBJ2-1; 7 positions match TRBD1. Germline assignment: CDR1 SGHRS and CDR2 YFSETQ. The V gene end was trimmed by 0 bases and the J gene end by 2 bases; junction bases not matched to a gene: 2. The CDR3 runs to 15 residues. CDR3 protein: CASSLEDRTYNEQFF. CDR3 nucleotides: TGCGCCAGCAGCTTGGAGGACAGGACCTACAATGAGCAGTTCTTC.

DNA for the CDR3: TGTGCCAGCAGTTTCGTGGGGTTGAACACTGAAGCTTTCTTT. It codes for CASSFVGLNTEAFF. The chain links TRBV27 to TRBJ1-1; D gene uncertain. Germline V gene data show CDR1 as MNHEY and CDR2 as SMNVEV (reference sequence). The CDR3 is 14 amino acids. Trimming pared 3 bases from V and 0 bases from J, leaving 8 bases between.

This chain uses TRBV7-2 with TRBJ1-6; 9 bases agree with TRBD1. CDR1 SGHTA and CDR2 FQGNSA come from the germline V gene. Germline trimming cut 3 bases from V and 10 bases from J; bases unmatched to any gene: 7. The CDR3 is 15 residues long. The CDR3, as DNA: TGTGCCAGCAGCTTCCCGGGACAGGGTAAATCACCCCTCCACTTT. This sequence encodes CASSFPGQGKSPLHF.

This chain uses TRBV20-1 with TRBJ2-3; no clear D gene. This CDR3 comprises 14 residues. V was clipped by 6 bases and J by 0 bases, with 13 bases between them. CDR1 is DFQATT and CDR2 is SNEGSKA in the germline V gene (reference sequence). The CDR3 sequence is CSASPPHSTDTQYF. The CDR3 nucleotides are TGCAGTGCCAGCCCCCCCCATAGCACAGATACGCAGTATTTT.

This chain uses TRBV12-3 or TRBV12-4 with TRBJ1-5; no definite D call. The ends were cut back, 3 bases at V and 2 bases at J, with 5 bases in the middle. This CDR3 comprises 13 residues. CDR3 protein: CASSFAGNQPQHF. CDR3 sequence (DNA): TGTGCCAGCAGTTTCGCCGGCAATCAGCCCCAGCATTTT.

V and J are TRBV29-1 and TRBJ1-2, with 8 bases aligning to TRBD1. The CDR3 sequence is 11 residues long. Germline CDR1 reads SQVTM; CDR2 reads ANQGSEA. Losses at the gene ends were 7 bases for V and 8 bases for J; bases not matched to a gene: 6. The CDR3 DNA reads TGCAGCGGCCGCGGACAGGGAGGCTACACCTTC. It yields the protein CSGRGQGGYTF.

The chain carries TRBV3-1 and TRBJ2-1, with TRBD2 matching over 9 bases. The junction had 5 bases not matched to a gene; V was cut back by 4 bases and J by 4 bases. CDR1 LGHDT and CDR2 YNNKEL come from the germline V gene (reference sequence). The CDR3 has 15 residues. The CDR3 DNA is TGTGCCAGCAGCCGTGCGGCGGGGGGGTACAATGAGCAGTTCTTC. This sequence encodes CASSRAAGGYNEQFF.

This sequence joins TRBV3-1 and TRBJ2-7, with D perhaps TRBD1 (6 bases). Germline V gene data show CDR1 as LGHDT and CDR2 as YNNKEL (reference sequence). The CDR3 consists of 15 residues. V was pared by 0 bases and J by 2 bases, with 11 bases between. DNA for the CDR3: TGTGCCAGCAGCCAAGACCCCAGGGGTGCCTACGAGCAGTACTTC. Its translation: CASSQDPRGAYEQYF.

This clonotype has only a few counts. The chain recombines TRBV12-3 or TRBV12-4 with TRBJ2-7, with D hard to call. Trimming removed 4 bases from V and 0 bases from J, with 10 bases in between. This CDR3 spans 14 amino acids. DNA of the CDR3: TGTGCCAGCAGTTATGGGCAGACCTCCTACGAGCAGTACTTC. Encoded protein: CASSYGQTSYEQYF.

The chain joins TRBV11-2 to TRBJ2-5; 7 nucleotides align to TRBD1. From germline, CDR1 is SGHAT and CDR2 FQNNGV. This CDR3 is built from 18 residues. V lost 1 base to trimming and J lost 0 bases; unmatched junction nucleotides: 11. The DNA for the CDR3 is TGTGCCAGCAGCTTAGGATTCTCGACAGGGCTGTACCAAGAGACCCAGTACTTC. Protein product: CASSLGFSTGLYQETQYF.

The rearrangement joins TRBV11-3 to TRBJ2-3; 10 nucleotides align to TRBD2. This CDR3 region has 17 residues. The V gene end was trimmed by 5 bases and the J gene end by 1 base; junction bases not matched to a gene: 9. CDR1 and CDR2 (germline): SGHNT, YENEEA. This CDR3 reads CASSGPSGGSRTDTQYF. CDR3 DNA sequence: TGTGCCAGCAGCGGTCCTAGCGGGGGTTCCCGCACAGATACGCAGTATTTT.

This clonotype was counted a few times. The J gene is TRBJ2-5, the V gene TRBV18, with TRBD1 identical over 11 bases. The CDR3 is 15 residues long. Germline V gene lookup returns CDR1 KGHSH and CDR2 LQKENI. The ends lost 3 bases at V and 4 bases at J; junction bases unmatched: 4. The DNA of the CDR3 is TGTGCCAGCTCACCTCCCGGGACAGGGGGAGAGACCCAGTACTTC. Protein product: CASSPPGTGGETQYF.

This chain joins TRBV20-1 and TRBJ2-7, with D perhaps matching TRBD1 or TRBD2 (5 bases each). CDR3 size: 12 residues. V lost 6 bases and J 3 bases, leaving 12 bases between the germline ends. Germline values: CDR1 DFQATT, CDR2 SNEGSKA (reference sequence). CDR3 bases: TGCAGTGCCAAATCGGGACGCTACGAGCAGTACTTC. Protein: CSAKSGRYEQYF.

V and J are TRBV30 and TRBJ1-2, with D uncertain. Trimming cost V 2 bases and J 4 bases, with 11 bases left between them. CDR1 is GTSNPN and CDR2 is SVGIG in the germline V gene (reference sequence). The CDR3 spans 13 residues. CDR3: CAWSQDHSYGYTF. The CDR3 DNA sequence: TGTGCCTGGAGTCAGGACCATAGCTATGGCTACACCTTC.

Comments on this clonotype: The junction does not match germline at one end; this may be a read error. The V call is TRBV3-1, the J call TRBJ2-1; D is uncertain. The CDR3 runs to 16 residues. Germline loops: CDR1 LGHDT, CDR2 YNNKEL (reference sequence). CDR3 in amino acids: CATSSQRPLSYNEQFF. The CDR3 DNA is TGTGCCACCAGCAGCCAGCGCCCCTTAAGTTACAATGAGCAGTTCTTC.

CDR3 bases: TGCAGTAGGGACAGGGAGGCCTACGAGCAGTACTTC. Translated, it gives CSRDREAYEQYF. The J gene is TRBJ2-7, the V gene TRBV20-1, with 9 bases that match TRBD1. V gave up 8 bases and J gave up 2 bases; unmatched junction bases: 4. The length of the CDR3 is 12 residues. From germline, CDR1 is DFQATT and CDR2 SNEGSKA (reference sequence).

The gene calls are TRBV11-2 and TRBJ1-2; 7 bases are shared with TRBD1. The germline CDR1 and CDR2 sequences are SGHAT and FQNNGV. This CDR3 region has 16 residues. The J segment lost 7 bases and the V segment lost 2 bases, leaving 13 bases of the junction unmatched. The DNA of the CDR3 is TGTGCCAGCAGCTTAAGTCAGGGGGTACCTCTTACTGGCTACACCTTC. It codes for CASSLSQGVPLTGYTF.

The chain has TRBV14 and TRBJ2-1; D is unresolved. Trimming pared 0 bases from V and 8 bases from J, leaving 20 bases between. Germline-derived CDR1 and CDR2 are SGHDN and FVKESK. The CDR3 is made up of 17 amino acids. Here the CDR3 reads CASSQEWSALFGDEQFF. The CDR3 DNA is TGTGCCAGCAGCCAAGAGTGGTCGGCTCTGTTCGGAGATGAGCAGTTCTTC.

The chain is built from TRBV20-1 and TRBJ1-1, with no clear D. Per germline, CDR1 DFQATT and CDR2 SNEGSKA (reference sequence). This CDR3 has 12 amino acids. V dropped 7 bases and J dropped 6 bases, with 15 bases sitting between them. This CDR3 reads CSGLGRSPEAFF. CDR3 bases: TGCAGTGGCCTGGGCAGGAGCCCTGAAGCTTTCTTT.

The chain employs TRBV2 and TRBJ2-4, with D unresolved. V lost 2 bases and J lost 7, with 0 bases in between. Germline-derived CDR1 and CDR2 are SNHLY and FYNNEI. This CDR3 is 10 amino acids long. CDR3 coding DNA: TGTGCCAGCAGTGAAAACATTCAGTACTTC. It encodes CASSENIQYF. The full variable domain, its missing parts supplied by reference TRBV2 and TRBJ2-4, is EPEVTQTPSHQVTQMGQEVILRCVPISNHLYFYWYRQILGQKVEFLVSFYNNEISEKSEIFDDQFSVERPDGSNFTLKIRSTKLEDSAMYFCASSENIQYFGAGTRLSVL.

V usage is TRBV20-1 and J usage is TRBJ2-4; D is possibly TRBD2 (5 bases). V lost 0 bases and J lost 6, with 15 bases in between. CDR1 and CDR2 (germline): DFQATT, SNEGSKA (reference sequence). The CDR3 runs 15 residues. The CDR3 loop is CSARDDSLALNIQYF. DNA of the CDR3: TGCAGTGCTAGAGATGACTCCCTAGCTCTAAACATTCAGTACTTC.

The chain combines TRBV6-6 with TRBJ2-2, with D possibly TRBD2 on 6 matching bases. The V gene lost 0 bases and the J gene lost 9 bases, with 11 bases spanning the gap. This CDR3 contains 14 residues. The germline V gene has CDR1 MNHNY and CDR2 SVGAGI (reference sequence). This CDR3 reads CASSYSEGLRELFF. Written as DNA, the CDR3 is TGTGCCAGCAGTTACTCGGAGGGCCTACGGGAGCTGTTTTTT.

The V gene is TRBV7-9, the J gene TRBJ1-2; D is perhaps TRBD1 (5 bases). The CDR3 runs 13 residues. Germline V lookup: CDR1 SEHNR, CDR2 FQNEAQ (reference sequence). Trimming shortened V by 2 bases and J by 3 bases, and 7 bases separated the two germline ends. In DNA form, the CDR3 reads TGTGCCAGCAGCTTACAGGGACACTATGGCTACACCTTC. Residues: CASSLQGHYGYTF.

This chain uses TRBV3-1 with TRBJ2-1; D might be TRBD1 (5 bases). V was clipped by 2 bases and J by 6 bases, with 8 bases between them. Germline CDR1 and CDR2: LGHDT and YNNKEL (reference sequence). The CDR3 spans 13 residues. CDR3 nucleotides: TGTGCCAGCAGCCAACAGGGCCGCAATGAGCAGTTCTTC. It codes for CASSQQGRNEQFF.